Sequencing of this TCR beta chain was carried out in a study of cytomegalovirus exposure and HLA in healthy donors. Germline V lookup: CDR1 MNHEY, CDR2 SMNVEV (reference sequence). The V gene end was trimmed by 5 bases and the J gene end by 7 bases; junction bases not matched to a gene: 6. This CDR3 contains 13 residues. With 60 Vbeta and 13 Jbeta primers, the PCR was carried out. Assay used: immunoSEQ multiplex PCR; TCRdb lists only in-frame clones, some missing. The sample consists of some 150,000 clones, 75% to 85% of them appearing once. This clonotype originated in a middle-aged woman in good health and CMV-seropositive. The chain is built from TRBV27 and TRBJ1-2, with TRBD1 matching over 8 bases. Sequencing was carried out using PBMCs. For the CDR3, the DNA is TGTGCCAGCAGTGTCCAGGGGGCCGGTGGCTACACCTTC. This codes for CASSVQGAGGYTF.